This T cell receptor beta chain is drawn from a study of blood T cell repertoires in COVID-19. Study overall: PBMCs, B-cell-depleted T cells, or T cells were the source of the cDNA or gDNA that made up the material.

As originally analysed: Amplification with reference gene primers provided the estimates of nucleated cell counts. Using immunoSEQ multiplex PCR, the repertoire was profiled, and TCRdb retains in-frame clones only, with some absent. Clonal size and the V and J genes are those of that table, whereas D and trimming came from the DNA. The table records just under 85,000 clones, around 83% of them present only once. The CDR3 covers 17 residues. V was trimmed by 4 bases and J by 5 bases, leaving 23 bases between them. Germline V gene data show CDR1 as SGHTA and CDR2 as FQGNSA. The specimen sequenced was peripheral blood. The receptor was isolated from a woman aged 55-70 years with acute or convalescent COVID-19. This chain connects TRBV7-2 to TRBJ1-1, with a weak D call TRBD1 (6 bases). The CDR3 is CASSSPVPGALRTEAFF. DNA of the CDR3: TGTGCCAGCAGCTCTCCCGTGCCAGGGGCGTTACGGACTGAAGCTTTCTTT.